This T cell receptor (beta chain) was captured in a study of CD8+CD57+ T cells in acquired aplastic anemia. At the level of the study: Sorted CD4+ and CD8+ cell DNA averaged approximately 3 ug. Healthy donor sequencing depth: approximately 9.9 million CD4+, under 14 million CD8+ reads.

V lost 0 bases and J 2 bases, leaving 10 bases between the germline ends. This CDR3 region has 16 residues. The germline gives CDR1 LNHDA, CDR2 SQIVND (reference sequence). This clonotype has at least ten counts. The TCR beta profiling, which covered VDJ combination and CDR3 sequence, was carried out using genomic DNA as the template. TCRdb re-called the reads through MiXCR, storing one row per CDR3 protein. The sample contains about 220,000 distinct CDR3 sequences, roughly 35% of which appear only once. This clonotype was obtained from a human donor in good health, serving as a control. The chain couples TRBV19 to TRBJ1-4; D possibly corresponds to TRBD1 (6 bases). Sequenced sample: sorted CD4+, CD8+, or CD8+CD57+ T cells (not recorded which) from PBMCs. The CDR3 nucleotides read TGTGCCAGTAGTATAGATGGCAGGGGCACTAATGAAAAACTGTTTTTT. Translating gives CASSIDGRGTNEKLFF. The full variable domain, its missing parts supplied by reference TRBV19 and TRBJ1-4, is DGGITQSPKYLFRKEGQNVTLSCEQNLNHDAMYWYRQDPGQGLRLIYYSQIVNDFQKGDIAEGYSVSREKKESFPLTVTSAQKNPTAFYLCASSIDGRGTNEKLFFGSGTQLSVL.